The 19 T cell receptor beta chains in this list originate from one sample, sequenced in a study of blood T cell repertoires in COVID-19. Repertoires were generated with immunoSEQ multiplex PCR, while TCRdb's copy carries only in-frame clones and drops some. The table lists 250,000 to 350,000 clones, 85% to 90% of them singletons, with less than 3.5% in the top ten. The sample consisted of peripheral blood. The receptor set was obtained from a young woman with COVID-19, enrolled during active disease.

In this sample, this clone turned up a few times. V and J are TRBV7-8 and TRBJ1-2; TRBD1 matches at 8 bases. Trimming cost V 3 bases and J 4 bases; bases outside gene matches: 10. CDR1 and CDR2 (germline): SGHVS, FQNEAQ. The CDR3 extends over 16 amino acids. CDR3 loop: CASSLGDRGIIYGYTF. CDR3 bases: TGTGCCAGCAGCTTGGGTGACAGGGGAATTATCTATGGCTACACCTTC.

Only a few counts were recorded for this clone. V usage is TRBV28 and J usage is TRBJ1-6; D perhaps matches TRBD1 (5 bases). Trimming shortened V by 7 bases and J by 6 bases, and 13 bases separated the two germline ends. CDR1 is MDHEN, CDR2 SYDVKM, per germline. The CDR3 has 14 amino acids. CDR3 amino acids: CASKIGAGNSPLHF. The CDR3 bases are TGTGCCAGCAAAATAGGGGCAGGTAATTCACCCCTCCACTTT.

The chain is built from TRBV19 and TRBJ2-3, with 10 bases lining up with TRBD2. The CDR3 runs to 16 residues. The germline CDR1 and CDR2 sequences are LNHDA and SQIVND (reference sequence). V trimming: 4 bases; J trimming: 2 bases; junction bases outside the gene matches: 6. CDR3 nucleotides: TGTGCCAGTAGTAGCAAGCGGGAGGGCCTCACAGATACGCAGTATTTT. Amino acid sequence: CASSSKREGLTDTQYF.

This chain uses TRBV5-4 with TRBJ2-5; 9 nucleotides match TRBD2. The CDR3 spans 15 residues. The trim removed 4 bases at V and 2 bases at J, leaving 6 bases unmatched. CDR1 is SGHNT and CDR2 is YYREEE in the germline V gene (reference sequence). Written as DNA, the CDR3 is TGTGCCAGCAGCCTAACTAGCGGGTTACAAGAGACCCAGTACTTC. This sequence encodes CASSLTSGLQETQYF.

The V gene is TRBV3-1 (or the pseudogene TRBV3-2), the J gene TRBJ2-1; 10 bases fit TRBD2. Germline V CDR1 and CDR2: LGHDT, YNNKEL (reference sequence). This CDR3 is built from 16 residues. The junction had 3 bases not matched to a gene; V was cut back by 2 bases and J by 2 bases. The CDR3 region is CASSQNLAGAYNEQFF. The CDR3 bases are TGTGCCAGCAGCCAAAATCTAGCGGGGGCCTACAATGAGCAGTTCTTC.

This chain connects TRBV5-1 to TRBJ2-3, with D possibly TRBD2 on 5 matching bases. This CDR3 is 13 amino acids long. V was clipped by 2 bases and J by 4 bases, with 8 bases between them. CDR1 and CDR2 from the germline V gene are SGHRS and YFSETQ. This CDR3 is CASSLAAPDTQYF. The CDR3 coding sequence is TGCGCCAGCAGCTTAGCGGCCCCAGATACGCAGTATTTT.

The chain employs TRBV5-1 and TRBJ2-7, with 7 nucleotides matching TRBD2. The CDR3 runs to 15 residues. V was pared by 0 bases and J by 4 bases, with 7 bases of the junction left unmatched. Germline CDR1 is SGHRS and CDR2 is YFSETQ. The CDR3 DNA reads TGCGCCAGCAGCTTGGCCGGGGGGATGGGTTACGAGCAGTACTTC. Protein sequence: CASSLAGGMGYEQYF.

Note on this clone: Sequence at one end of the junction differs from germline and may be a read error. The V and J genes are TRBV3-1 (or the pseudogene TRBV3-2) and TRBJ1-2; D is unresolved. CDR3 size: 14 residues. Germline CDR1 LGHDT, CDR2 YNNKEL (reference sequence). The CDR3 spells CASSQRTTDYGHTF. CDR3 DNA: TGTGCCAGCAGCCAACGAACTACCGACTATGGCCACACCTTC.

This chain connects TRBV6-6 to TRBJ2-7, with D uncertain. Trimming removed 0 bases at V and 2 bases at J, with 14 bases between. The CDR3 has 16 amino acids. Germline-derived CDR1 and CDR2 are MNHNY and SVGAGI (reference sequence). The CDR3 reads CASSYSSGRPTYEQYF. The DNA of the CDR3 is TGTGCCAGCAGTTACTCGAGTGGCAGGCCCACCTACGAGCAGTACTTC.

This chain connects TRBV5-1 to TRBJ1-4; D is undetermined. Trimming pared 0 bases from V and 4 bases from J, leaving 10 bases between. CDR1 and CDR2 (germline): SGHRS, YFSETQ. The CDR3 spans 15 residues. The CDR3 protein is CASSLAGKGNEKLFF. The CDR3 nucleotides read TGCGCCAGCAGCTTGGCCGGGAAGGGTAATGAAAAACTGTTTTTT. The complete variable domain, with remaining parts taken from reference TRBV5-1 and TRBJ1-4, reads KAGVTQTPRYLIKTRGQQVTLSCSPISGHRSVSWYQQTPGQGLQFLFEYFSETQRNKGNFPGRFSGRQFSNSRSEMNVSTLELGDSALYLCASSLAGKGNEKLFFGSGTQLSVL.

V usage is TRBV6-4 and J usage is TRBJ1-1; 10 bases fit TRBD1. Germline trimming cut 6 bases from V and 5 bases from J; bases unmatched to any gene: 3. This CDR3 is built from 13 residues. The germline CDR1 and CDR2 sequences are MRHNA and SNTAGT. CDR3 amino acids: CASRPGQGTEAFF. The CDR3 DNA reads TGTGCCAGCAGACCGGGACAGGGGACTGAAGCTTTCTTT.

The chain couples TRBV19 to TRBJ1-1; 7 nucleotides line up with TRBD1. The CDR3 is 15 residues long. V was pared by 8 bases and J by 4 bases, with 13 bases of the junction left unmatched. Germline lookup yields CDR1 LNHDA and CDR2 SQIVND (reference sequence). In DNA form, the CDR3 reads TGTGCCAGTGGGGAGTCCACAGGGGTTGGCACTGAAGCTTTCTTT. Translation gives CASGESTGVGTEAFF.

This sequence joins TRBV6-5 and TRBJ2-1; 8 bases align to TRBD1. In germline, CDR1 is MNHEY, CDR2 SVGAGI. The CDR3 has 15 residues. V trimming: 4 bases; J trimming: 3 bases; junction bases outside the gene matches: 5. The CDR3 nucleotides are TGTGCCAGCAGTTCCCGACAGGGGAACTACAATGAGCAGTTCTTC. Its protein is CASSSRQGNYNEQFF.

The chain couples TRBV19 to TRBJ1-6; D is undetermined. The V end was cut by 1 base, the J end by 10 bases, with 8 bases between. This CDR3 region has 13 residues. Germline V gene data show CDR1 as LNHDA and CDR2 as SQIVND (reference sequence). The CDR3 sequence: CASSIASLSPLHF. The CDR3 bases are TGTGCCAGTAGTATAGCCTCACTCTCACCCCTCCACTTT.

The chain is built from TRBV5-4 and TRBJ1-2, with D possibly matching TRBD1 (6 bases). Between the trimmed V and J ends, which lost 6 bases and 5 bases, there was a span of 14 bases. In germline, CDR1 is SGHNT, CDR2 YYREEE (reference sequence). CDR3 length equals 13 residues. The CDR3 nucleotides read TGTGCCAGCAACAGAGGGGGAATGTATGGCTACACCTTC. Translation: CASNRGGMYGYTF.

The J gene is TRBJ1-2, the V gene TRBV18; D not resolved. From germline, CDR1 is KGHSH and CDR2 LQKENI. V was pared by 3 bases and J by 6 bases, with 11 bases between. The CDR3 has 13 residues. CDR3 sequence reads: CASSPLQGDGYTF. The CDR3 nucleotides are TGTGCCAGCTCACCGTTGCAAGGAGATGGCTACACCTTC.

V gene TRBV10-3 combines with J gene TRBJ1-1, with D maybe TRBD1 (5 bases). The V end was cut by 4 bases, the J end by 0 bases, with 6 bases between. The germline CDR1 and CDR2 sequences are ENHRY and SYGVKD. The CDR3 covers 13 residues. CDR3 in DNA: TGTGCCATCAGTGTACAGGTGAACACTGAAGCTTTCTTT. Protein sequence: CAISVQVNTEAFF.

The chain is built from TRBV27 and TRBJ1-2, with 7 bases matching TRBD1. The CDR3 totals 17 residues. Trimming removed 0 bases from V and 10 bases from J; junction bases left unmatched: 17. Germline CDR1 MNHEY, CDR2 SMNVEV (reference sequence). CDR3: CASSLSGTDTYAGSYTF. The CDR3 nucleotides read TGTGCCAGCAGTTTATCTGGGACAGATACCTATGCGGGGTCCTACACCTTC.

Concerning this clone: The same CDR3 also results from other DNA sequences found in this sample. This sequence joins TRBV19 and TRBJ1-1; no clear D. Germline V gives CDR1 LNHDA, CDR2 SQIVND (reference sequence). V shed 2 bases and J shed 1 base, with 8 bases lying between them. The CDR3 runs 14 residues. CDR3 in DNA: TGTGCCAGTAGTATACGACACCCGAACACTGAAGCTTTCTTT. Protein: CASSIRHPNTEAFF.